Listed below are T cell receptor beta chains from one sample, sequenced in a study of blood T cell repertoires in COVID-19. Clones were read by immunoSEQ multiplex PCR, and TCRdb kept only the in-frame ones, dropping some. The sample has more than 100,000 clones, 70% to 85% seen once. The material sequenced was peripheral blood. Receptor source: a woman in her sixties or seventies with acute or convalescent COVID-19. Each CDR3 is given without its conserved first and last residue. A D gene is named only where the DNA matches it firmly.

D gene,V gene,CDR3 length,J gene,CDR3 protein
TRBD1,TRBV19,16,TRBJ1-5,ASSSKGQGAPTNQPQH
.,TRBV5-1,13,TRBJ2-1,ASSLVGEAYNEQF
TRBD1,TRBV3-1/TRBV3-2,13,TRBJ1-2,ASSARVDRAVGYT
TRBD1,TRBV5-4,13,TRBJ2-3,ASSWGQGSGDTQY
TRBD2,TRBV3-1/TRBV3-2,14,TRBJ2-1,ASSFVAGGLNNEQF
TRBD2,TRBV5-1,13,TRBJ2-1,ASSLAPSGANEQF
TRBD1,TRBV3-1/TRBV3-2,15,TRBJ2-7,ASSHPARDRSSYEQY
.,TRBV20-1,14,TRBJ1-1,SASGIVGAWDTEAF
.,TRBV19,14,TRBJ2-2,ASSARRQGGPGELF
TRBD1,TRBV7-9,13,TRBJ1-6,ASSLGTGVLSPLH
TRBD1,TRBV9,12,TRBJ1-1,ASSARQGARGAF
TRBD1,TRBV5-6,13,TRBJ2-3,ASSLEQGYTYTQY
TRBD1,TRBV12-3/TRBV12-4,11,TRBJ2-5,ASSRTGSETQY
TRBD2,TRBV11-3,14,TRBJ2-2,ASSLEAGGTTGELF